This TCR beta chain came from a study of blood T cell repertoires in COVID-19. About the study: Whether acute or convalescent, the COVID-19 samples came from the United States, Italy and Spain. Sources were T cells, B-cell-depleted T cells, or PBMCs; the material itself was cDNA or gDNA.

In the authors' methods: Researchers report that nucleated cell counts were estimated from reference gene primer amplification. The repertoire was sequenced with immunoSEQ multiplex PCR; TCRdb's copy has only in-frame clones and lacks some. V and J calls and clone size are given by that table; D and trimming were obtained from the DNA. The table has about 140,000 clones, around 73% seen once; the top ten hold 9.5% to 12%. The CDR3 is 14 residues long. V was shortened by 1 base and J by 6 bases, with 10 bases between the two germline ends. The germline V gene encodes CDR1 SGHVS and CDR2 FQNEAQ. This chain uses TRBV7-8 with TRBJ2-1; a weak D match, TRBD1 (6 bases). Sequenced material: peripheral blood. The TCR comes from a man in his fifties or sixties who had recovered from COVID-19. CDR3 sequence: CASSLEGVPNEQFF. In nucleotides, the CDR3 is TGTGCCAGCAGCTTAGAGGGGGTCCCCAATGAGCAGTTCTTC.